The 16 T cell receptor beta chains listed next were all sequenced from one sample in a study of shared clonotypes between healthy human individuals. Clones were read by immunoSEQ multiplex PCR, and TCRdb kept only the in-frame ones, dropping some. The sample records over 850,000 clones, around three quarters being singletons. Material: memory CD4+ T cells from PBMCs. Regarding subset: CD45RA-negative fraction. All receptors derive from a man between 18 and 35 years old in good health. Some clones in this sample may be carry-over from other donors' samples.

This rearrangement joins TRBV10-3 to TRBJ2-3; no reliable D call. The V end lost 10 bases, the J end lost 2 bases, and 7 bases lay between the germline ends. The CDR3 sequence is 11 residues long. The germline V gene has CDR1 ENHRY and CDR2 SYGVKD. The CDR3 DNA reads as TGTGCCACCTTCTACACAGATACGCAGTATTTT. Its protein product is CATFYTDTQYF.

V usage is TRBV5-8 and J usage is TRBJ1-5; perhaps TRBD1 as D (5 bases). The CDR3 extends over 15 amino acids. The V end lost 0 bases, the J end lost 6 bases, and 13 bases lay between the germline ends. Germline CDR1 and CDR2: SGHTS and YDEGEE. The CDR3 nucleotides read TGTGCCAGCAGCTTGGAGCCCTCCGGGGGTCAGCCCCAGCATTTT. Amino acid sequence: CASSLEPSGGQPQHF.

The chain couples TRBV7-9 to TRBJ2-7; D is ambiguous. CDR1 and CDR2 from the germline V gene are SEHNR and FQNEAQ (reference sequence). The length of the CDR3 is 13 residues. Trimming removed 1 base from V and 9 bases from J, with 13 bases in between. The CDR3 DNA is TGTGCCAGCAGCTTAGGGGAACGGCAAAGGCAGTACTTC. Translated: CASSLGERQRQYF.

The J gene is TRBJ1-1, the V gene TRBV19; 12 bases match TRBD1. The CDR3 runs 17 residues. Germline CDR1 is LNHDA and CDR2 is SQIVND (reference sequence). J gave up 4 bases and V 7 bases, and 13 bases lay outside the gene matches. For the CDR3, the DNA is TGTGCCAGTACCAGATTCGGGACAGGGGGCGTCGGCACTGAAGCTTTCTTT. Translated, it gives CASTRFGTGGVGTEAFF.

Here the CDR3 DNA reads TGTGCCAGCGCCGGGACTAGACTCGGGGAGCTGTTTTTT. Protein sequence: CASAGTRLGELFF. The chain carries TRBV18 and TRBJ2-2; 8 bases are a match to TRBD2. With 8 bases clipped from V and 7 bases from J, the junction kept 6 bases outside the gene matches. The CDR3 is 13 residues long. The germline CDR1 and CDR2 sequences are KGHSH and LQKENI.

CDR3 sequence reads: CASSGWETQYF. In DNA form, the CDR3 reads TGTGCCAGCAGTGGGTGGGAGACCCAGTACTTC. The chain employs TRBV6-1 and TRBJ2-5; D not resolved. In germline, CDR1 is MNHNS, CDR2 SASEGT. This CDR3 is built from 11 residues. V gave up 4 bases and J gave up 5 bases, with 5 bases separating them.

This clone was seen only a few times. The chain couples TRBV11-2 to TRBJ2-7; D is tentatively TRBD1 or TRBD2 (5 bases each). With 5 bases removed from V and 6 bases from J, the gap between germline ends came to 17 bases. CDR1 and CDR2 (germline): SGHAT, FQNNGV. The CDR3 loop spans 14 amino acids. In nucleotides, the CDR3 is TGTGCCAGCAGCGGCCGTGGGGACCCGCTCGAGCAGTACTTC. Residues: CASSGRGDPLEQYF.

The genes are TRBV5-1 and TRBJ1-2; the match to TRBD1 covers 9 bases. The CDR3 consists of 16 residues. The J segment lost 4 bases and the V segment lost 4 bases, leaving 11 bases of the junction unmatched. Germline V gene data show CDR1 as SGHRS and CDR2 as YFSETQ. CDR3 bases: TGCGCCAGCAGCCACGGACAGGGGAGTCGAGGCTATGGCTACACCTTC. Amino acid sequence: CASSHGQGSRGYGYTF.

Note on this clone: The same CDR3 arises from other DNA sequences in this sample as well. The chain recombines TRBV7-2 with TRBJ2-7; 12 bases align to TRBD1. CDR3 length: 14 residues. The germline V gene has CDR1 SGHTA and CDR2 FQGNSA. With 3 bases clipped from V and 5 bases from J, the junction kept 2 bases outside the gene matches. In DNA, the CDR3 is TGTGCCAGCAGCTTGGGACAGGGGGCTCACGAGCAGTACTTC. Its translation is CASSLGQGAHEQYF.

The chain couples TRBV7-3 to TRBJ1-2, with a possible D match to TRBD1 (6 bases). Between the trimmed V and J ends, which lost 0 bases and 0 bases, there was a span of 11 bases. Looked up from germline, CDR1 is SGHTA and CDR2 is FQGTGA. The CDR3 contains 16 residues. The CDR3 region has the DNA TGTGCCAGCAGCTTAACGCCAGGGGACGCTAACTATGGCTACACCTTC. It codes for CASSLTPGDANYGYTF.

The V gene is TRBV4-1, the J gene TRBJ1-1; D gene unclear. The CDR3 consists of 15 residues. Trimming cost V 0 bases and J 0 bases, with 8 bases left between them. CDR1 MGHRA and CDR2 YSYEKL come from the germline V gene. The CDR3 loop reads CASSQEVTLNTEAFF. For the CDR3, the DNA is TGCGCCAGCAGCCAAGAGGTGACCTTGAACACTGAAGCTTTCTTT.

The chain recombines TRBV29-1 with TRBJ2-1, with D unclear. Germline CDR1 and CDR2: SQVTM and ANQGSEA. Trimming cost V 7 bases and J 7 bases, with 11 bases left between them. The CDR3 is made up of 11 amino acids. Written as DNA, the CDR3 is TGCAGCGGAGGTATGACGAATGAGCAGTTCTTC. Protein product: CSGGMTNEQFF.

This clone was observed a handful of times. The V gene is TRBV6-5, the J gene TRBJ1-1; D is unresolved. Germline values: CDR1 MNHEY, CDR2 SVGAGI. The germline V and J ends were trimmed by 6 bases and 3 bases, with 11 bases remaining between them. The CDR3 runs 13 residues. The CDR3 DNA follows: TGTGCCAGCAGCGCTCGAACGGACACTGAAGCTTTCTTT. The encoded protein is CASSARTDTEAFF.

The genes are TRBV9 and TRBJ2-7, with D possibly being TRBD1 (5 bases). The CDR3 is 14 amino acids. Germline CDR1 is SGDLS and CDR2 is YYNGEE. V was shortened by 2 bases and J by 3 bases, with 12 bases between the two germline ends. This CDR3 reads CASSVLVGDYEQYF. The CDR3 DNA sequence: TGTGCCAGCAGCGTCTTAGTAGGGGACTACGAGCAGTACTTC.

V usage is TRBV30 and J usage is TRBJ1-6; the D gene is possibly TRBD1 (6 bases). The CDR3 contains 13 residues. CDR1 GTSNPN and CDR2 SVGIG come from the germline V gene (reference sequence). V gave up 4 bases and J gave up 5 bases, with 9 bases separating them. The CDR3 DNA follows: TGTGCCTGGAATACAGGGAATAATTCACCCCTCCACTTT. It codes for CAWNTGNNSPLHF.

This clone was observed a single time. The chain has TRBV5-4 and TRBJ2-5, with a weak D call TRBD1 (6 bases). V dropped 4 bases and J dropped 2 bases, with 9 bases sitting between them. This CDR3 is 13 amino acids long. Germline V gene sequence: CDR1 SGHNT, CDR2 YYREEE (reference sequence). CDR3 bases: TGTGCCAGCAGCAGGACAGTACAAGAGACCCAGTACTTC. This codes for CASSRTVQETQYF.